This entry is about one T cell receptor beta chain. Trimming removed 0 bases from V and 9 bases from J, with 15 bases in between. CDR3 length: 15 residues. The germline CDR1 and CDR2 sequences are MNHNS and SASEGT. The data were produced by immunoSEQ multiplex PCR, yet TCRdb's version contains in-frame clones alone and is incomplete. The sample consists of around 33,000 clones, around nine tenths of them appearing once. Autoimmune disease history or systemic immunosuppression led to patient exclusion. The data were obtained in a study of OX40 agonist ivuxolimab in advanced cancers. The clonotype was recovered from an adult with an advanced solid tumor such as melanoma, head and neck, liver or kidney cancer. The chain has TRBV6-1 and TRBJ1-3; the D gene is possibly TRBD1 (6 bases). Sequencing used CD4+ or CD8+ T cells sorted from blood, obtained in a trial of the OX40 agonist ivuxolimab. The CDR3 DNA follows: TGTGCCAGCAGTGAAGCCTCAGGGGCGCGTGGCACCATATATTTT. Its translation is CASSEASGARGTIYF.